Given below is one TCR beta chain in context. Antigen unknown. These data are taken from a study of T cell repertoires in cytomegalovirus infection. Study overall: It was the public TCR beta signatures that indicated both CMV infection and matching HLA type. Study-wide findings and caveats: Individuals carrying CMV plus the relevant HLA were identified by cumulative frequency of public TCR beta families. HLA-C-restricted TCR beta clonotypes specific for CMV led the ex vivo response.

The CDR3 has 12 amino acids. V was shortened by 3 bases and J by 10 bases, with 9 bases between the two germline ends. In germline, CDR1 is LNHDA, CDR2 SQIVND (reference sequence). Via MiXCR, TCRdb re-called the reads, giving one row per CDR3 protein. The data hold approximately 500,000 distinct CDR3 sequences, with roughly 10% observed a single time. What was sequenced was PBMCs. The chain joins TRBV19 to TRBJ1-4; no clear D. The sequence was collected from a human donor in good health (CMV status not recorded). Some clones in this sample may be carry-over from other donors' samples. The DNA of the CDR3 is TGTGCCAGTAGTATGACTACAAGAAAACTGTTTTTT. Its protein product is CASSMTTRKLFF.